This passage covers 9 T cell receptor beta chains from one sample sequenced in a study of T cell repertoires in cytomegalovirus infection (dated by TCRdb to about 2019). The reads were generated on an Illumina HiSeq 1500. TCRdb reanalyzed the raw reads on its own, using fastp at Q25 for trimming and MiXCR for clone calling, and kept in-frame beta chains. Identical CDR3 protein sequences are pooled into one entry, listed with their most common genes and DNA. The sample table contains 150,000 to 200,000 distinct CDR3 sequences; only one count was recorded for roughly 27% of them. Approximately 30% of the sample belongs to the ten largest clones. The sample taken for sequencing was PBMCs. The receptor set was obtained from a human donor in good health (CMV status not recorded). Some clones in this sample may be carry-over from other donors' samples.

The genes are TRBV3-1 and TRBJ1-1, with D unclear. V was shortened by 1 base and J by 2 bases, with 5 bases between the two germline ends. Germline V lookup: CDR1 LGHDT, CDR2 YNNKEL (reference sequence). The CDR3 runs to 13 residues. The CDR3 bases are TGTGCCAGCAGCCAAGTGGGCAACACTGAAGCTTTCTTT. Translation: CASSQVGNTEAFF.

This chain joins TRBV19 and TRBJ1-1; TRBD1 is a possible D gene (6 bases). The CDR3 has 16 amino acids. CDR1 and CDR2 from the germline V gene are LNHDA and SQIVND (reference sequence). Trimming left V 4 bases short and J 1 base short, with 16 bases between. The CDR3 region has the DNA TGTGCCAGTAGTACGTACTCGACAGGCGGGAACACTGAAGCTTTCTTT. Its translation is CASSTYSTGGNTEAFF.

This chain links TRBV6-1 with TRBJ1-1; D gene unclear. V was pared by 7 bases and J by 2 bases, with 5 bases between. From germline, CDR1 is MNHNS and CDR2 SASEGT. This CDR3 is built from 11 residues. This CDR3 is CASNTNTEAFF. The DNA of the CDR3 is TGTGCCAGCAATACTAACACTGAAGCTTTCTTT.

This clonotype was found a few times. Here the CDR3 DNA reads TGTGCCAGCAGCTCACGCCGGGGTGGGGCCAACGTCCTGACTTTC. Translation: CASSSRRGGANVLTF. The chain combines TRBV7-9 with TRBJ2-6; the D gene is possibly TRBD2 (5 bases). V was clipped by 4 bases and J by 3 bases, with 10 bases between them. Germline V gene lookup returns CDR1 SEHNR and CDR2 FQNEAQ (reference sequence). This CDR3 is 15 amino acids long.

A few counts support this clonotype. This chain joins TRBV20-1 and TRBJ1-2; 7 nucleotides line up with TRBD1. The CDR3 sequence is 14 residues long. The J segment lost 0 bases and the V segment lost 6 bases, leaving 7 bases of the junction unmatched. CDR1 is DFQATT, CDR2 SNEGSKA, per germline (reference sequence). CDR3: CSATGDGTNYGYTF. CDR3 DNA sequence: TGCAGTGCCACAGGGGACGGAACTAACTATGGCTACACCTTC.

This chain connects TRBV30 to TRBJ1-2; tentatively, D is TRBD1 (5 bases). Germline loops: CDR1 GTSNPN, CDR2 SVGIG (reference sequence). The ends were cut back, 3 bases at V and 7 bases at J, with 12 bases in the middle. This CDR3 has 12 amino acids. The DNA of the CDR3 is TGTGCCTGGAGAAGGGGATCCGGTGGCTACACCTTC. Translating it yields CAWRRGSGGYTF. Full variable domain (rest looked up from reference TRBV30 and TRBJ1-2): SQTIHQWPATLVQPVGSPLSLECTVEGTSNPNLYWYRQAAGRGLQLLFYSVGIGQISSEVPQNLSASRPQDRQFILSSKKLLLSDSGFYLCAWRRGSGGYTFGSGTRLTVV.

The CDR3 region has the DNA TGTGCCAGCAGCTTCGGGGGTCCGAACACCGGGGAGCTGTTTTTT. Encoded protein: CASSFGGPNTGELFF. The chain recombines TRBV7-2 with TRBJ2-2, with a tentative D call TRBD2 (6 bases). The V and J ends lost 3 bases and 0 bases respectively, with 8 bases between them. This CDR3 has 15 residues. Germline CDR1 SGHTA, CDR2 FQGNSA.

V and J are TRBV12-3 or TRBV12-4 and TRBJ1-2; 8 positions match TRBD1. With V trimmed by 7 bases and J by 8 bases, 6 bases remained unmatched. The CDR3 runs to 12 residues. The CDR3 bases are TGTGCCAGCACCGAGACAGGGGACGGCTACACCTTC. It codes for CASTETGDGYTF.

This clonotype has just a few counts. This chain connects TRBV3-1 to TRBJ1-4, with D possibly matching TRBD1 (6 bases). Trimming took off 3 bases at V and 0 bases at J, with 11 bases between the two ends. The CDR3 totals 16 residues. Per the germline V gene, CDR1 is LGHDT and CDR2 is YNNKEL (reference sequence). The CDR3, as DNA: TGTGCCAGCAGCCAGGCGGACAGCCCAACTAATGAAAAACTGTTTTTT. Its protein is CASSQADSPTNEKLFF.